The 11 T cell receptor beta chains presented below share a single source sample, sequenced in a study of beta chain features in type 1 diabetes. Overall study findings and caveats: Type 1 diabetes patients had moderately but significantly shorter TCRB CDR3s in all four CD4+ subsets.

The isolated RNA, all of it, was reverse transcribed, so expressed TCRB transcripts were what got sequenced. Repertoires were generated with immunoSEQ multiplex PCR, while TCRdb's copy carries only in-frame clones and drops some. The table records 310,000 or so clones, around 9% of them present only once. No antigen is known for these receptors. Sequenced sample: central memory CD4+ T cells from blood. The receptor set was obtained from a man younger than 45 with type 1 diabetes.

There are a few counts of this clone. This chain connects TRBV7-9 to TRBJ1-2; D not certain. The CDR3 has 15 amino acids. Germline V lookup: CDR1 SEHNR, CDR2 FQNEAQ (reference sequence). Trimming took off 1 base at V and 2 bases at J, with 11 bases between the two ends. CDR3 loop: CASSLGTGQNYGYTF. CDR3 nucleotide sequence: TGTGCCAGCAGCTTAGGCACTGGGCAGAACTATGGCTACACCTTC. Complete variable domain (other parts from reference TRBV7-9 and TRBJ1-2): DTGVSQNPRHKITKRGQNVTFRCDPISEHNRLYWYRQTLGQGPEFLTYFQNEAQLEKSRLLSDRFSAERPKGSFSTLEIQRTEQGDSAMYLCASSLGTGQNYGYTFGSGTRLTVV.

This clone came up a few times. The genes are TRBV5-1 and TRBJ1-1; 9 positions match TRBD1. J was trimmed by 3 bases and V by 2 bases; bases with no gene match: 5. CDR3 length: 15 residues. CDR1 SGHRS and CDR2 YFSETQ come from the germline V gene. The CDR3 DNA sequence: TGCGCCAGCAGCTTACAGGGGGCGGGAGACACTGAAGCTTTCTTT. It is translated as CASSLQGAGDTEAFF. Full variable domain (outside the CDR3, taken from reference TRBV5-1 and TRBJ1-1): KAGVTQTPRYLIKTRGQQVTLSCSPISGHRSVSWYQQTPGQGLQFLFEYFSETQRNKGNFPGRFSGRQFSNSRSEMNVSTLELGDSALYLCASSLQGAGDTEAFFGQGTRLTVV.

This clone has a handful of counts. The chain couples TRBV7-9 to TRBJ1-2; 11 nucleotides match TRBD1. The trim removed 5 bases at V and 4 bases at J, leaving 6 bases unmatched. The CDR3 has 15 residues. Germline values: CDR1 SEHNR, CDR2 FQNEAQ (reference sequence). The chain's CDR3 is CASSAGQGAVYGYTF. The CDR3 nucleotides are TGTGCCAGCAGCGCTGGACAGGGGGCGGTCTATGGCTACACCTTC.

This clone has a handful of counts. The chain recombines TRBV9 with TRBJ2-5; 7 positions agree with TRBD1. The DNA end favors TRBJ2-7, so the J call may be wrong. The germline V gene encodes CDR1 SGDLS and CDR2 YYNGEE. The CDR3 loop spans 16 amino acids. The chain's CDR3 is CASSVGDRESSYEQYF. CDR3 sequence (DNA): TGTGCCAGCAGCGTAGGAGACAGGGAGAGCTCCTACGAGCAGTACTTC.

This clone was recorded many times. The chain links TRBV7-8 to TRBJ2-7; 14 bases are shared with TRBD2. J was trimmed by 4 bases and V by 1 base; bases with no gene match: 9. This CDR3 is 18 amino acids long. Germline CDR1 is SGHVS and CDR2 is FQNEAQ. CDR3 residues: CASSLGRLAGGQWYEQYF. DNA of the CDR3: TGTGCCAGCAGCTTAGGCAGACTAGCGGGGGGGCAATGGTACGAGCAGTACTTC.

The rearrangement uses TRBV20-1 and TRBJ2-1, with unresolved D. With 2 bases removed from V and 10 bases from J, the gap between germline ends came to 9 bases. CDR3 length: 11 amino acids. The germline V gene has CDR1 DFQATT and CDR2 SNEGSKA (reference sequence). For the CDR3, the DNA is TGCAGTGCTAGACCCGGAGCCGAGCAGTTCTTC. Encoded protein: CSARPGAEQFF.

Written as DNA, the CDR3 is TGTGCCAGTCTCCTGGGGAGGGCACGATCACCCCTCCACTTT. Its protein is CASLLGRARSPLHF. The rearrangement joins TRBV10-3 to TRBJ1-6, with unresolved D. Per the germline V gene, CDR1 is ENHRY and CDR2 is SYGVKD. There are 14 residues in the CDR3. V gave up 10 bases and J gave up 10 bases, with 20 bases separating them.

CDR3 residues: CASSLGTGSSYEQYF. Written as DNA, the CDR3 is TGTGCCAGCTCACTTGGGACAGGCAGTTCCTACGAGCAGTACTTC. V is TRBV18 and J is TRBJ2-7; 8 bases are a match to TRBD1. The CDR3 spans 15 residues. V gave up 4 bases and J gave up 1 base; unmatched junction bases: 6. Germline V gene lookup returns CDR1 KGHSH and CDR2 LQKENI.

This clone was seen a few times. V usage is TRBV7-7 and J usage is TRBJ2-6, with D hard to call. Germline CDR1 and CDR2: SSHAT and FNYEAQ (reference sequence). The CDR3 contains 15 residues. Trimming pared 3 bases from V and 0 bases from J, leaving 6 bases between. CDR3 DNA sequence: TGTGCCAGCAGCTTCCTTGGCTCTGGGGCCAACGTCCTGACTTTC. This sequence encodes CASSFLGSGANVLTF.

This clone was found a few times. This sequence joins TRBV18 and TRBJ1-2; D call uncertain. The CDR3 sequence is 14 residues long. Germline assignment: CDR1 KGHSH and CDR2 LQKENI. Trimming took off 1 base at V and 0 bases at J, with 6 bases between the two ends. This CDR3 reads CASSPQLSNYGYTF. Here the CDR3 DNA reads TGTGCCAGCTCACCACAACTGTCTAACTATGGCTACACCTTC.

The genes are TRBV4-3 and TRBJ1-2; D is unresolved. The germline V gene has CDR1 LGHNA and CDR2 YSLEER. The CDR3 runs 15 residues. V dropped 0 bases and J dropped 0 bases, with 8 bases sitting between them. The CDR3 bases are TGCGCCAGCAGCCAAGACCAGTCAGCTAACTATGGCTACACCTTC. Translating gives CASSQDQSANYGYTF.